This is a list of T cell receptor beta chains from one sample in a study of identical twins. Each CDR3 protein gets one entry after TCRdb re-called the 5' RACE reads with MiXCR. Of hundreds of thousands of distinct CDR3 sequences listed, about 20% were seen once; the top ten hold around 13%. These data also featured in a second study, about T cells expressing NK-cell markers.

Source material: PBMCs. These receptors were obtained from a woman younger than 30 in good health. The CDR3 runs from the conserved cysteine through the conserved F or W. A D gene is named only where the DNA matches it firmly. Clone size is stated in some rows and not others, as once, few, many or a class when expanded.

NA | TRBD2 | TRBJ2-6 | TRBV29-1 | CTTQRYGRGSGANVLTF | TGCACGACCCAACGGTACGGGAGGGGATCTGGGGCCAACGTCCTGACTTTC
NA | TRBD1 | TRBJ1-1 | TRBV7-8 | CASSDDRGTEAFF | TGTGCCAGCAGCGACGACAGGGGGACTGAAGCTTTCTTT
NA | NA | TRBJ2-7 | TRBV6-1 | CASSETPGTGYEQYF | TGTGCCAGCAGTGAAACCCCGGGGACTGGATACGAGCAGTACTTC
NA | TRBD1 | TRBJ1-1 | TRBV3-1 | CASSRGQTNTEAFF | TGTGCCAGCAGTCGGGGACAGACGAACACTGAAGCTTTCTTT
many | TRBD2 | TRBJ2-1 | TRBV11-1 | CASSLGLAGRGSYNEQFF | TGTGCCAGCAGCTTGGGACTAGCGGGCAGGGGGTCCTACAATGAGCAGTTCTTC
many | TRBD2 | TRBJ2-1 | TRBV29-1 | CSVEPTSGKDNEQFF | TGCAGCGTAGAACCCACTAGCGGGAAAGACAATGAGCAGTTCTTC
NA | TRBD2 | TRBJ2-1 | TRBV10-3 | CAIGRSGGSHNEQFF | TGTGCCATCGGGCGTAGCGGGGGCTCCCACAATGAGCAGTTCTTC
NA | NA | TRBJ2-7 | TRBV6-1 | CASSEDIAYEQYF | TGTGCCAGCAGCGAGGACATAGCCTACGAGCAGTACTTC
NA | NA | TRBJ1-1 | TRBV6-1 | CASSKGTPNTEAFF | TGTGCCAGCAGTAAGGGGACACCGAACACTGAAGCTTTCTTT
few | NA | TRBJ2-1 | TRBV29-1 | CSVVKGFLRNEQFF | TGCAGCGTTGTAAAGGGATTTCTACGGAATGAGCAGTTCTTC
NA | NA | TRBJ1-3 | TRBV6-1 | CASSLWTASGNTIYF | TGTGCCAGCAGCCTGTGGACAGCCTCTGGAAACACCATATATTTT
NA | TRBD2 | TRBJ2-1 | TRBV5-1 | CASSLGLAGAWGYNEQFF | TGCGCCAGCAGCTTGGGACTAGCGGGAGCGTGGGGCTACAATGAGCAGTTCTTC
NA | TRBD2 | TRBJ2-3 | TRBV12-3/TRBV12-4 | CASSLRLAGGHTDTQYF | TGTGCCAGCAGTCTAAGACTAGCGGGAGGGCATACAGATACGCAGTATTTT
many | TRBD1 | TRBJ1-1 | TRBV7-9 | CASRPGTGLNTEAFF | TGTGCCAGCAGACCAGGGACAGGGCTGAACACTGAAGCTTTCTTT
NA | NA | TRBJ2-2 | TRBV12-5 | CASGLVLGDGPWGTNTGELFF | TGTGCTAGTGGTTTGGTACTGGGGGACGGACCATGGGGGACGAACACCGGGGAGCTGTTTTTT
few | NA | TRBJ1-1 | TRBV6-1 | CASSELGETSAFF | TGTGCCAGCAGTGAATTGGGCGAAACTTCAGCTTTCTTT
NA | TRBD1 | TRBJ2-5 | TRBV2 | CASSVQGEETQYF | TGTGCCAGCAGCGTTCAGGGGGAAGAGACCCAGTACTTC
many | TRBD1 | TRBJ1-5 | TRBV12-3/TRBV12-4 | CASSYRDSSNQPQHF | TGTGCCAGCAGTTACCGGGACAGTAGCAATCAGCCCCAGCATTTT
few | NA | TRBJ1-6 | TRBV20-1 | CSAGEATRQSPLHF | TGCAGTGCCGGGGAAGCGACCAGACAGTCACCCCTCCACTTT
NA | NA | TRBJ2-7 | TRBV20-1 | CSGGDTGHYEQYF | TGCAGTGGGGGTGACACAGGACACTACGAGCAGTACTTC
NA | TRBD2 | TRBJ2-5 | TRBV7-9 | CASSLPAGGMETQYF | TGTGCCAGCAGCTTACCAGCGGGAGGGATGGAGACCCAGTACTTC
NA | NA | TRBJ2-1 | TRBV11-2 | CASSLVGRDEQFF | TGTGCCAGCAGCTTAGTGGGGCGAGATGAGCAGTTCTTC
NA | TRBD2 | TRBJ2-3 | TRBV6-1 | CASPGGPNSDTQYF | TGTGCCAGCCCGGGGGGGCCGAATTCAGATACGCAGTATTTT
few | NA | TRBJ2-3 | TRBV5-1 | CASSLASWGTDTQYF | TGCGCCAGCAGCTTGGCCTCCTGGGGCACAGATACGCAGTATTTT
few | NA | TRBJ2-3 | TRBV20-1 | CSATGPPGGGESQYF | TGCAGTGCCACCGGACCCCCCGGGGGCGGGGAATCGCAGTATTTT
few | NA | TRBJ2-7 | TRBV20-1 | CSARPRASGEQYF | TGCAGTGCTAGGCCCAGGGCGTCCGGCGAGCAGTACTTC
NA | TRBD2 | TRBJ2-1 | TRBV9 | CASSGGLAGWDEQFF | TGTGCCAGCAGTGGGGGACTAGCGGGATGGGATGAGCAGTTCTTC
few | NA | TRBJ1-1 | TRBV7-9 | CATFSGSTEAFF | TGTGCCACCTTTTCAGGGAGCACTGAAGCTTTCTTT
few | TRBD1 | TRBJ1-4 | TRBV7-2 | CASSPTGGSEKLFF | TGTGCCAGCAGCCCGACAGGGGGGAGTGAAAAACTGTTTTTT
few | TRBD2 | TRBJ2-1 | TRBV25-1 | CASSEPGRNEQFF | TGTGCCAGCAGTGAGCCCGGGAGGAATGAGCAGTTCTTC
few | NA | TRBJ1-6 | TRBV20-1 | CSAREGSYNSPLHF | TGCAGTGCTAGGGAGGGGTCCTATAATTCACCCCTCCACTTT
NA | NA | TRBJ2-1 | TRBV10-3 | CAISLETGTGFAQFF | TGTGCCATCAGCCTCGAAACGGGGACCGGGTTCGCGCAGTTCTTC
few | NA | TRBJ2-7 | TRBV19 | CASSARAGPEQYF | TGTGCCAGTAGTGCGAGAGCAGGGCCCGAGCAGTACTTC
NA | NA | TRBJ1-1 | TRBV11-2 | CASSAGIADTEAFF | TGTGCCAGCAGCGCAGGGATAGCGGACACTGAAGCTTTCTTT
NA | TRBD1 | TRBJ1-5 | TRBV6-1 | CASTQGAGQPQHF | TGTGCCAGCACTCAGGGGGCAGGACAGCCCCAGCATTTT
NA | NA | TRBJ2-7 | TRBV10-3 | CAISESRTATTYEQYF | TGTGCCATCAGTGAGTCGAGGACAGCTACTACCTACGAGCAGTACTTC
NA | NA | TRBJ1-3 | TRBV20-1 | CSAHRDPDGTIYF | TGCAGTGCCCATCGCGACCCCGACGGCACCATATATTTT
few | NA | TRBJ1-4 | TRBV20-1 | CSARREKLFF | TGCAGTGCTAGAAGGGAAAAACTGTTTTTT
few | NA | TRBJ2-7 | TRBV2 | CASRGGTARVQYF | TGTGCCAGCAGAGGGGGGACGGCTAGAGTGCAGTACTTC
few | TRBD2 | TRBJ2-3 | TRBV7-2 | CASSLAGTSGRGPDTQYF | TGTGCCAGCAGCTTGGCCGGGACTAGCGGGAGGGGGCCAGATACGCAGTATTTT
NA | NA | TRBJ2-1 | TRBV6-1 | CASSPWPDNEQFF | TGTGCCAGCAGCCCATGGCCCGACAATGAGCAGTTCTTC
few | NA | TRBJ2-7 | TRBV20-1 | CSASRGGSYEQYF | TGCAGTGCCAGTCGCGGAGGGTCCTACGAGCAGTACTTC
once | TRBD2 | TRBJ2-1 | TRBV12-3/TRBV12-4 | CACSLGLAGVNSYNEQFF | TGTGCCTGCAGTTTAGGGCTAGCGGGAGTTAACTCCTACAATGAGCAGTTCTTC
NA | TRBD2 | TRBJ2-7 | TRBV4-2 | CASSLFETSGSVGEQYF | TGTGCCAGCAGCCTTTTCGAGACTAGCGGGAGTGTCGGAGAGCAGTACTTC
few | TRBD2 | TRBJ2-3 | TRBV12-3/TRBV12-4 | CASRPTSGSVDTQYF | TGTGCCAGCAGGCCGACTAGCGGGAGTGTAGATACGCAGTATTTT
few | NA | TRBJ1-1 | TRBV25-1 | CASSAWGNTEAFF | TGTGCCAGCAGTGCCTGGGGGAACACTGAAGCTTTCTTT
NA | TRBD1 | TRBJ2-5 | TRBV5-1 | CASSFGDREAQETQYF | TGCGCCAGCAGCTTCGGGGACAGGGAAGCCCAAGAGACCCAGTACTTC
NA | NA | TRBJ1-1 | TRBV7-9 | CASSYPGRLNTEAFF | TGTGCCAGCAGCTACCCCGGACGGCTGAACACTGAAGCTTTCTTT
once | NA | TRBJ2-7 | TRBV12-3/TRBV12-4 | CASGVDPYEQYF | TGTGCCAGCGGAGTAGACCCCTACGAGCAGTACTTC
NA | NA | TRBJ2-1 | TRBV6-1 | CASRIDTLRGEQFF | TGTGCCAGCAGAATAGACACGTTAAGGGGTGAGCAGTTCTTC
NA | NA | TRBJ2-2 | TRBV15 | CATSRDERGSLNTGELFF | TGTGCCACCAGCAGAGATGAACGAGGGTCGTTGAACACCGGGGAGCTGTTTTTT
once | TRBD1 | TRBJ1-4 | TRBV20-1 | CSARGGTGALNEKLFF | TGCAGTGCTAGAGGTGGGACAGGAGCCCTTAATGAAAAACTGTTTTTT
NA | NA | TRBJ2-3 | TRBV20-1 | CSASMDSGTDTQYF | TGCAGTGCTAGTATGGATTCGGGCACAGATACGCAGTATTTT
few | NA | TRBJ1-5 | TRBV2 | CASRGQVSNQPQHF | TGTGCCAGCAGAGGACAAGTTAGCAATCAGCCCCAGCATTTT
NA | TRBD1 | TRBJ2-1 | TRBV12-3/TRBV12-4 | CASSRRQGASWFEQFF | TGTGCCAGCAGTCGTCGACAGGGGGCTTCTTGGTTTGAGCAGTTCTTC
few | NA | TRBJ2-1 | TRBV29-1 | CSVGDARTTSSYNEQFF | TGCAGCGTGGGGGACGCGCGGACCACTAGCTCCTACAATGAGCAGTTCTTC
NA | TRBD2 | TRBJ2-1 | TRBV4-3 | CASSQGLAGDEQFF | TGCGCCAGCAGCCAGGGACTAGCGGGTGATGAGCAGTTCTTC